One sample yielded the 15 T cell receptor beta chains listed below, sequenced in a study of CD8 T cells in ankylosing spondylitis. TCRdb called the 5' RACE reads again in MiXCR, with one record for every CDR3 protein. The table lists about 190,000 distinct CDR3 sequences, approximately 12% of them singletons. What was sequenced was blood, either unsorted or a sorted T cell fraction (not recorded which). These TCRs come from a female donor with ankylosing spondylitis or in good health (not recorded which).

This clonotype showed up just a few times. This chain links TRBV7-9 with TRBJ2-1; 8 nucleotides match TRBD1. Germline CDR1 is SEHNR and CDR2 is FQNEAQ (reference sequence). J was trimmed by 2 bases and V by 4 bases; bases with no gene match: 4. This CDR3 is 15 amino acids long. The CDR3 here is CASSYPDRAYNEQFF. The CDR3, as DNA: TGTGCCAGCAGCTACCCGGACAGGGCCTACAATGAGCAGTTCTTC.

For this clonotype: A much bigger clone sits one base away, suggesting this may be a read error. The chain recombines TRBV12-3 or TRBV12-4 with TRBJ2-3; perhaps TRBD2 as D (6 bases). The CDR3 is made up of 15 amino acids. The CDR3 region is CVSSSWGGTTDTQYF. The CDR3 region has the DNA TGTGTCAGCAGTTCGTGGGGCGGGACGACAGATACGCAGTATTTT.

Regarding this clonotype: Possible read error: a much larger clone is one base away. The genes are TRBV20-1 and TRBJ2-7; D not certain. The germline V and J ends were trimmed by 6 bases and 3 bases, with 15 bases remaining between them. Germline-derived CDR1 and CDR2 are DFQATT and SNEGSKA (reference sequence). There are 13 residues in the CDR3. The CDR3 protein is CSAKRRIDYEQYF. In DNA, the CDR3 is TGCAGTGCCAAGAGACGGATCGACTACGAGCAGTACTTC.

This clonotype was found many times. The rearrangement joins TRBV12-3 or TRBV12-4 to TRBJ1-1, with D unclear. The CDR3 totals 12 residues. Trimming cost V 6 bases and J 5 bases, with 10 bases left between them. CDR3: CASSPLYTEAFF. DNA of the CDR3: TGTGCCAGCAGCCCACTGTATACTGAAGCTTTCTTT.

This clonotype was counted at least ten times. The genes are TRBV12-3 or TRBV12-4 and TRBJ2-4; either TRBD1 or TRBD2 may fit D (5 bases each). Trimming took 3 bases from V and 4 from J, leaving 16 bases between them. The CDR3 is made up of 16 amino acids. The CDR3 sequence is CASSLGWGRRKNIQYF. The CDR3 DNA follows: TGTGCCAGCAGTTTGGGATGGGGACGGAGGAAAAACATTCAGTACTTC.

Concerning this clonotype itself: A read error may produce the germline difference seen at one junction end. The chain combines TRBV7-9 with TRBJ1-5; 8 bases align to TRBD1. The germline V gene has CDR1 SEHNR and CDR2 FQNEAQ (reference sequence). The length of the CDR3 is 12 residues. CDR3 in DNA: TGTGCCAGCCAGGGGGCGGATCAGCCCCCGCATTTT. It is translated as CASQGADQPPHF.

This clonotype was seen many times. J is TRBJ2-7 and V is TRBV20-1; D is possibly TRBD2 (6 bases). CDR3 length equals 13 residues. The germline V gene has CDR1 DFQATT and CDR2 SNEGSKA (reference sequence). Trimming cost V 6 bases and J 2 bases, with 14 bases left between them. CDR3 loop: CSASGLDAYEQYF. The CDR3 coding sequence is TGCAGTGCGTCGGGACTGGACGCCTACGAGCAGTACTTC.

Concerning this clonotype: A much larger clone lies a single base off, so this may be a read error. V gene TRBV5-1 combines with J gene TRBJ2-1; no clear D. Trimming stripped 6 bases from V and 7 bases from J, with 17 bases between. The germline gives CDR1 SGHRS, CDR2 YFSETQ. This CDR3 is built from 14 residues. The CDR3 loop is CASNPLDGPNEQFF. For the CDR3, the DNA is TGCGCCAGCAACCCATTGGACGGGCCTAATGAGCAGTTCTTC.

This clonotype was seen a handful of times. V usage is TRBV7-3 and J usage is TRBJ2-7; the match to TRBD2 covers 11 bases. J lost 3 bases, V lost 5 bases, and 6 bases had no gene match. Germline V lookup: CDR1 SGHTA, CDR2 FQGTGA. The CDR3 is 15 amino acids. CDR3 sequence: CASSPRLAGYYEQYF. The CDR3 coding sequence is TGTGCCAGCAGCCCCCGACTAGCGGGGTACTACGAGCAGTACTTC. Complete variable domain (other parts from reference TRBV7-3 and TRBJ2-7): GAGVSQTPSNKVTEKGKYVELRCDPISGHTALYWYRQSLGQGPEFLIYFQGTGAADDSGLPNDRFFAVRPEGSVSTLKIQRTERGDSAVYLCASSPRLAGYYEQYFGPGTRLTVT.

This clonotype occurred many times. The genes are TRBV10-3 and TRBJ2-1; 8 nucleotides agree with TRBD2. Germline V gives CDR1 ENHRY, CDR2 SYGVKD. V was clipped by 5 bases and J by 5 bases; unmatched bases: 8. This CDR3 contains 15 residues. This chain's CDR3 is CAISRAGVIHNEQFF. The CDR3 DNA is TGTGCCATCAGTCGAGCGGGAGTCATTCACAATGAGCAGTTCTTC.

The chain couples TRBV12-3 or TRBV12-4 to TRBJ2-1; TRBD1 aligns across 9 bases. The CDR3 totals 14 residues. Germline trimming cut 8 bases from V and 7 bases from J; bases unmatched to any gene: 9. The CDR3 reads CASSGGTGRNEQFF. The CDR3 DNA reads as TGTGCCAGCTCCGGGGGGACAGGGAGAAATGAGCAGTTCTTC.

The table lists this clonotype with many counts. The rearrangement joins TRBV29-1 to TRBJ1-1; weak D call: TRBD1 (5 bases). V was cut by 5 bases and J by 1 base, with 14 bases left in between. The germline CDR1 and CDR2 sequences are SQVTM and ANQGSEA. The length of the CDR3 is 14 residues. CDR3 in amino acids: CSVKTDLRNTEAFF. The CDR3 coding sequence is TGCAGCGTTAAGACAGACTTAAGGAACACTGAAGCTTTCTTT. The variable domain in full, completed from reference TRBV29-1 and TRBJ1-1, reads SAVISQKPSRDICQRGTSLTIQCQVDSQVTMMFWYRQQPGQSLTLIATANQGSEATYESGFVIDKFPISRPNLTFSTLTVSNMSPEDSSIYLCSVKTDLRNTEAFFGQGTRLTVV.

Turning to this clonotype: It may be a read error: a sequence one base away is much more abundant. The chain uses TRBV7-8 and TRBJ1-1, with 9 bases fitting TRBD1. Germline lookup yields CDR1 SGHVS and CDR2 FQNEAQ. The CDR3 runs 15 residues. For the CDR3, the DNA is TGTGCCGGCAGCCTGTTAGACAGGGGGAATTCTGAAGCTTTCTTT. This gives the protein CAGSLLDRGNSEAFF.

In its sample, this clonotype was seen many times. The gene calls are TRBV7-9 and TRBJ2-6; D perhaps matches TRBD2 (6 bases). V was clipped by 7 bases and J by 1 base, with 14 bases between them. The CDR3 length is 16 residues. CDR1 and CDR2 (germline): SEHNR, FQNEAQ (reference sequence). The CDR3 loop is CASTVALASGANVLTF. The DNA of the CDR3 is TGTGCCAGCACCGTTGCCCTAGCGTCTGGGGCCAACGTCCTGACTTTC.

This clonotype was observed many times. The chain joins TRBV7-9 to TRBJ2-2; no definite D call. The CDR3 totals 13 residues. V was clipped by 5 bases and J by 7 bases, with 11 bases between them. The germline V gene encodes CDR1 SEHNR and CDR2 FQNEAQ (reference sequence). In nucleotides, the CDR3 is TGTGCCAGCAGCCGAGTAGCAAGCGGGGAGCTGTTTTTT. It encodes CASSRVASGELFF.